One and the same sample provided the 9 T cell receptor beta chains below, sequenced in a study of T cell responses to AZD1222 COVID-19 vaccine (dated by TCRdb to the early 2020s). Libraries came from the immunoSEQ multiplex PCR assay. The clones in this table, taken by TCRdb from immuneACCESS, are in-frame only. Not every clone is retained; where verified, under half of the shortfall comes from an unresolved V gene, and the cause of the rest is unknown. The sample has approximately 31,000 clones on record, approximately 88% of them singletons. Of the sample, 14% is held by the ten largest clones. The time point label, read with the paper, signifies: about 28 days (+/-7) after the second vaccine dose. Sequenced material: peripheral blood, taken 28 days after the second AZD1222 dose. Receptor source: an adult who received the AZD1222 COVID-19 vaccine.

The V call is TRBV5-5, the J call TRBJ1-5; 10 positions match TRBD1. The germline CDR1 and CDR2 sequences are SGHKS and YYEKEE (reference sequence). The CDR3 runs 19 residues. Losses at the gene ends were 3 bases for V and 4 bases for J; bases not matched to a gene: 16. This chain's CDR3 is CASSSRETGGADGNQPQHF. The CDR3 DNA reads TGTGCCAGCAGCTCCAGGGAGACAGGGGGCGCGGATGGGAATCAGCCCCAGCATTTT.

This clone occurred a few times. This chain joins TRBV29-1 and TRBJ1-1; perhaps TRBD1 as D (5 bases). Trimming removed 3 bases from V and 7 bases from J, with 9 bases in between. The CDR3 contains 11 residues. Per the germline V gene, CDR1 is SQVTM and CDR2 is ANQGSEA. The CDR3 loop reads CSVERGGEAFF. The CDR3 region has the DNA TGCAGCGTTGAGCGGGGGGGTGAAGCTTTCTTT.

V usage is TRBV11-2 and J usage is TRBJ2-2; possibly TRBD1 for D (6 bases). Germline V gives CDR1 SGHAT, CDR2 FQNNGV. The CDR3 has 16 residues. Trimming took off 5 bases at V and 4 bases at J, with 17 bases between the two ends. The CDR3 is CASSQRPQGGTGELFF. The CDR3 DNA is TGTGCCAGCAGCCAAAGACCACAGGGCGGCACCGGGGAGCTGTTTTTT.

This rearrangement joins TRBV5-1 to TRBJ1-4; D is unclear. In germline, CDR1 is SGHRS, CDR2 YFSETQ. The CDR3 spans 15 residues. V lost 7 bases and J lost 8, with 21 bases in between. The CDR3 DNA reads as TGCGCCAGCCGCAGCTTGGAGGGCACCGGGGAAAAACTGTTTTTT. It translates to CASRSLEGTGEKLFF.

This chain connects TRBV3-1 (or the pseudogene TRBV3-2) to TRBJ1-4; D may be TRBD1 (5 bases). This CDR3 comprises 18 residues. V lost 4 bases, J lost 3 bases, and 21 bases lay in between. Germline CDR1 LGHDT, CDR2 YNNKEL (reference sequence). The chain's CDR3 is CASSRISGGTGPNEKLFF. CDR3 coding DNA: TGTGCCAGCAGCCGGATCTCTGGAGGGACTGGCCCTAATGAAAAACTGTTTTTT.

The gene calls are TRBV9 and TRBJ2-1, with 11 bases aligning to TRBD2. Germline CDR1 is SGDLS and CDR2 is YYNGEE. The CDR3 consists of 16 residues. V trimming: 2 bases; J trimming: 7 bases; junction bases outside the gene matches: 8. The chain's CDR3 is CASSVSTSGAKNEQFF. Here the CDR3 DNA reads TGTGCCAGCAGCGTCTCGACTAGCGGGGCCAAAAATGAGCAGTTCTTC.

The V and J genes are TRBV12-3 or TRBV12-4 and TRBJ1-5; no reliable D call. The CDR3 totals 13 residues. Trimming removed 2 bases at V and 5 bases at J, with 7 bases between. DNA of the CDR3: TGTGCCAGCAGTTTATTCGCTTATCAGCCCCAGCATTTT. This encodes CASSLFAYQPQHF.

V and J are TRBV28 and TRBJ2-3; D is unclear. The CDR3 sequence is 11 residues long. With 0 bases removed from V and 14 bases from J, the gap between germline ends came to 9 bases. The germline V gene has CDR1 MDHEN and CDR2 SYDVKM. The DNA of the CDR3 is TGTGCCAGCAGTTTATGGGATAGGGTGTATTTT. This translates into CASSLWDRVYF.

The chain carries TRBV28 and TRBJ1-2; 7 positions match TRBD1. Germline CDR1 and CDR2: MDHEN and SYDVKM. The CDR3 runs 13 residues. Losses at the gene ends were 6 bases for V and 6 bases for J; bases not matched to a gene: 7. The CDR3 here is CASRQQGRDGYTF. CDR3 sequence (DNA): TGTGCCAGCAGGCAACAGGGGAGGGATGGCTACACCTTC.